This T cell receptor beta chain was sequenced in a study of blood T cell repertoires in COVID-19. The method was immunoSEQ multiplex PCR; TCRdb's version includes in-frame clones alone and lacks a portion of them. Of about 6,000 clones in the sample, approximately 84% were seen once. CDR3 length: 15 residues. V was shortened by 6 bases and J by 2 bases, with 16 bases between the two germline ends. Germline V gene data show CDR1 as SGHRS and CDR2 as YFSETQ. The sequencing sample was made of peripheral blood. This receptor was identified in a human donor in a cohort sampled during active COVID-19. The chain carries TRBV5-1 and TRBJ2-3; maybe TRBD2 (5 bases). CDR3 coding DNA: TGCGCCAGCAAATTGGGAGTCACCTACACAGATACGCAGTATTTT. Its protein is CASKLGVTYTDTQYF. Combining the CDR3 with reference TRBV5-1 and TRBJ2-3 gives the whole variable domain KAGVTQTPRYLIKTRGQQVTLSCSPISGHRSVSWYQQTPGQGLQFLFEYFSETQRNKGNFPGRFSGRQFSNSRSEMNVSTLELGDSALYLCASKLGVTYTDTQYFGPGTRLTVL.